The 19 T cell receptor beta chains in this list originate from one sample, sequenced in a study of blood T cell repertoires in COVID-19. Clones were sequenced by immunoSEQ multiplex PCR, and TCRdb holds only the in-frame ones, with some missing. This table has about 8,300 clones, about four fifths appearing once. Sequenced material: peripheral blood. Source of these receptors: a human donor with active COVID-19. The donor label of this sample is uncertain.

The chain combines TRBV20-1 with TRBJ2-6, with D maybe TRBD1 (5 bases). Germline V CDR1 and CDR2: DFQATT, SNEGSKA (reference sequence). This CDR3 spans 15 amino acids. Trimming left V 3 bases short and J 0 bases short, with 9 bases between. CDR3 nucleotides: TGCAGTGCTAGTACCAGGGCCTCTGGGGCCAACGTCCTGACTTTC. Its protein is CSASTRASGANVLTF.

The CDR3, as DNA: TGTGCCAGCAGCTTGACCGGGACTCCCGAGCAGTACTTC. Its translation: CASSLTGTPEQYF. V and J are TRBV7-9 and TRBJ2-7; the D gene is possibly TRBD2 (6 bases). Germline values: CDR1 SEHNR, CDR2 FQNEAQ (reference sequence). The V and J ends lost 3 bases and 6 bases respectively, with 12 bases between them. The length of the CDR3 is 13 residues.

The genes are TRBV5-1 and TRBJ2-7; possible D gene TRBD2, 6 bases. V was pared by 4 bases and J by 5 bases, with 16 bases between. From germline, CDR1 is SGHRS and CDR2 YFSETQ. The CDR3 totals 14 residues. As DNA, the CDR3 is TGCGCCAGCAGCCCGGACTATCGGGGGAACGAGCAGTACTTC. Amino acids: CASSPDYRGNEQYF.

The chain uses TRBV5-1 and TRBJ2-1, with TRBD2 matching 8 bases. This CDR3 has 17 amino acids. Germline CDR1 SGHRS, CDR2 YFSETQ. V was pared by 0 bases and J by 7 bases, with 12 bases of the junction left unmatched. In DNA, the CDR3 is TGCGCCAGCAGCTTGGCGATTACGGGAGGGCCGGGGAATGAGCAGTTCTTC. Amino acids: CASSLAITGGPGNEQFF. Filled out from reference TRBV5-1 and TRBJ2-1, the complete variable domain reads KAGVTQTPRYLIKTRGQQVTLSCSPISGHRSVSWYQQTPGQGLQFLFEYFSETQRNKGNFPGRFSGRQFSNSRSEMNVSTLELGDSALYLCASSLAITGGPGNEQFFGPGTRLTVL.

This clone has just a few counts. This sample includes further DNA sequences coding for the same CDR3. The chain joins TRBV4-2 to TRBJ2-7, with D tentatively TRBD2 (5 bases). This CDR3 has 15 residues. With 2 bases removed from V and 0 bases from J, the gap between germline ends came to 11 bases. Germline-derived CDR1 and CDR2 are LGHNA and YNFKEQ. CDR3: CASSQTSGISYEQYF. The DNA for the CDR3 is TGTGCCAGCAGCCAAACATCCGGGATCTCCTACGAGCAGTACTTC.

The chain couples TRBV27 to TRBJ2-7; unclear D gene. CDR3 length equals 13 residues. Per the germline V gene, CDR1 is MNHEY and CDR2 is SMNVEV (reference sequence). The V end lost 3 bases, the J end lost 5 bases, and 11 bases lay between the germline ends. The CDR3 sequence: CASSFVSRDEQYF. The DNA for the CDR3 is TGTGCCAGCAGTTTTGTCTCCCGGGACGAGCAGTACTTC.

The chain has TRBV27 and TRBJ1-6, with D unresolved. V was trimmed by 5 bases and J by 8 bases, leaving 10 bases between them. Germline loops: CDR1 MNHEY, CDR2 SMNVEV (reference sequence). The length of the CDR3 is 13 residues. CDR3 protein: CASSEITDSPLHF. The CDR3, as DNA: TGTGCCAGCAGTGAGATTACAGATTCACCCCTCCACTTT.

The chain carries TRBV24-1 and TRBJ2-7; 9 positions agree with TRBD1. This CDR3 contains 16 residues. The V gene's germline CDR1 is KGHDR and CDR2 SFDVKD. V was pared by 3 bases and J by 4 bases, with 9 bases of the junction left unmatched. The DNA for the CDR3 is TGTGCCACCAGTGATCCCTCCGGGACAGGGACATACGAGCAGTACTTC. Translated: CATSDPSGTGTYEQYF.

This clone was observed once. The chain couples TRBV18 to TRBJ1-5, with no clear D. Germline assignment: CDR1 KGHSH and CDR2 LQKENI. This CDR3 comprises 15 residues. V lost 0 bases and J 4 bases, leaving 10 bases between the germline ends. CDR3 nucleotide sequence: TGTGCCAGCTCACCACCGTCAAGCAAGAATCAGCCCCAGCATTTT. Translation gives CASSPPSSKNQPQHF.

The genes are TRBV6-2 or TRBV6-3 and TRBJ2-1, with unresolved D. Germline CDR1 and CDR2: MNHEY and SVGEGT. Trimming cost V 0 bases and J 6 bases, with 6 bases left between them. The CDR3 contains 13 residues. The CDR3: CASSYSSVNEQFF. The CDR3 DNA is TGTGCCAGCAGTTACTCCAGCGTCAATGAGCAGTTCTTC.

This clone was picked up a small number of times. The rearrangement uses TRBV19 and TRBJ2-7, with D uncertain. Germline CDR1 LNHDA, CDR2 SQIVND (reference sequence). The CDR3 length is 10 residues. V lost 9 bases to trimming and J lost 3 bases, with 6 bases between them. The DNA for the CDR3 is TGTGCCAGACTCCACTACGAGCAGTACTTC. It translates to CARLHYEQYF.

CDR3 amino acids: CASSPRLSSYEQYF. As DNA, the CDR3 is TGTGCCAGCAGTCCGCGGTTGAGCTCCTACGAGCAGTACTTC. This chain uses TRBV14 with TRBJ2-7; no firm D call. Germline V lookup: CDR1 SGHDN, CDR2 FVKESK. Deletions cut 6 bases from V and 0 bases from J, with 12 bases between. The CDR3 sequence is 14 residues long.

The DNA for the CDR3 is TGTGCCAAGTGCCCGGGACAGGGGTATCAGCCCCAGCATTTT. This codes for CAKCPGQGYQPQHF. The chain has TRBV19 and TRBJ1-5, with TRBD1 identical over 10 bases. The germline gives CDR1 LNHDA, CDR2 SQIVND (reference sequence). V trimming: 10 bases; J trimming: 5 bases; junction bases outside the gene matches: 8. CDR3 size: 14 residues.

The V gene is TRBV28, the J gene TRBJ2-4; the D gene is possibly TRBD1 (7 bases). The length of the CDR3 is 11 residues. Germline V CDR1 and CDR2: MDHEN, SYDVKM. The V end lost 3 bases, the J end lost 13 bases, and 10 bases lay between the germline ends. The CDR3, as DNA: TGTGCCAGCAGTTTCGCGGGACAGCAGTACTTC. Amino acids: CASSFAGQQYF.

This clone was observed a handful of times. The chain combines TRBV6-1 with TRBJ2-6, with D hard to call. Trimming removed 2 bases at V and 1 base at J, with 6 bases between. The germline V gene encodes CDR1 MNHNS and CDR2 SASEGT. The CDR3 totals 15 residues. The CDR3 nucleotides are TGTGCCAGCAGTGAACGGTCTTCTGGGGCCAACGTCCTGACTTTC. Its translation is CASSERSSGANVLTF.

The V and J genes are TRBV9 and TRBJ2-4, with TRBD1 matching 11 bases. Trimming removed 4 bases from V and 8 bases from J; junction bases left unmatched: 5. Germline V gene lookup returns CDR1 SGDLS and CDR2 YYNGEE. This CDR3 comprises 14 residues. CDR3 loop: CASSPGDRGDIQYF. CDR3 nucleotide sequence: TGTGCCAGCAGCCCGGGGGACAGGGGGGACATTCAGTACTTC.

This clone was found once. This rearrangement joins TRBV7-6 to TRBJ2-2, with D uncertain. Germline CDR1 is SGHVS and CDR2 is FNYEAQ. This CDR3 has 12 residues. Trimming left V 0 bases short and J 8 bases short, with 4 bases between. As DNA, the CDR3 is TGTGCCAGCAGCTTAGCCGTGGGGGAGCTGTTTTTT. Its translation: CASSLAVGELFF.

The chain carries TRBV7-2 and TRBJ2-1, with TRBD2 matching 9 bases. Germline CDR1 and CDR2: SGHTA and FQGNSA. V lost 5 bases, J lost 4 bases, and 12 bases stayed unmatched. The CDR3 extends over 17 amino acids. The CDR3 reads CASSPPRGTSQYNEQFF. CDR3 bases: TGTGCCAGCAGCCCCCCCAGGGGGACTAGCCAATACAATGAGCAGTTCTTC.

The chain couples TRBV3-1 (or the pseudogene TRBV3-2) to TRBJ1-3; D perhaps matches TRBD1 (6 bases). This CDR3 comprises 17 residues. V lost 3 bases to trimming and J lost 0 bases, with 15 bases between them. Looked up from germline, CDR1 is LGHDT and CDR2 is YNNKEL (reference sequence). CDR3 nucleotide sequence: TGTGCCAGCAGCCACCTGACAGGCCCGAGCTCTGGAAACACCATATATTTT. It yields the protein CASSHLTGPSSGNTIYF.